This T cell receptor beta chain originates from a study of vaccination and CD4 T cells after COVID-19. Remarks on this clonotype: Its target is not known.

Cultured CD4+ T cell DNA underwent sequencing with the Oncomine TCR Beta short-read assay. TCRdb recomputed calls from the PCR reads with MiXCR, one row per CDR3 protein. The table has some 22,000 distinct CDR3 sequences, about 35% seen once. Time point in this sample: late sampling 161 to 241 days after vaccination in three convalescent patients. Regarding treatment: roughly 10-day PBMC culture with coronavirus spike peptide pools or control peptides (ViraFEST assay). The TCR comes from a human donor who had recovered from COVID-19. The source material was CD4+ T cells from blood, cultured in vitro, sampled about 7 months after SARS-CoV-2 vaccination.

The CDR3 DNA reads as TGTGCCAGCAGCTTAGAGACGAGGGTAGGAGGTCAGCCCCAGCATTTT. The encoded protein is CASSLETRVGGQPQHF. The V call is TRBV7-8, the J call TRBJ1-5; D not certain. The germline V and J ends were trimmed by 1 base and 6 bases, with 16 bases remaining between them. CDR1 and CDR2 from the germline V gene are SGHVS and FQNEAQ. The CDR3 is 16 amino acids. Using reference TRBV7-8 and TRBJ1-5 for the parts outside the CDR3, the full variable domain is GAGVSQSPRYKVAKRGQDVALRCDPISGHVSLFWYQQALGQGPEFLTYFQNEAQLDKSGLPSDRFFAERPEGSVSTLKIQRTQQEDSAVYLCASSLETRVGGQPQHFGDGTRLSIL.